This TCR beta chain was identified during a study of identical twins. Study results and caveats: Models, which agreed with sharing between unrelated individuals, nonetheless underestimated the out-of-frame TCR alpha sharing seen in monozygotic twins. Beta out-of-frame sequences showed weaker excess sharing between twins.

A universal primer site arose from template switching, and cDNA bore unique molecular identifiers. TCRdb re-called the 5' RACE reads with MiXCR, one entry per CDR3 protein. The data contain 450,000 or so distinct CDR3 sequences, 14% of them singletons. The V end lost 0 bases, the J end lost 0 bases, and 8 bases lay between the germline ends. This CDR3 spans 15 amino acids. Germline assignment: CDR1 KGHSH and CDR2 LQKENI. Details on this clonotype: What it recognizes is unknown.

The sample was also linked to a second study, of yellow fever vaccine responses in identical twins.

The chain uses TRBV18 and TRBJ2-5; TRBD1 is a possible D gene (6 bases). Material for sequencing was CD4+ T cells sorted from blood. This sequence originates from a woman aged 18-30 years in good health. CDR3 amino acids: CASSPPGANQETQYF. The CDR3 nucleotides are TGTGCCAGCTCACCACCGGGGGCTAACCAAGAGACCCAGTACTTC.